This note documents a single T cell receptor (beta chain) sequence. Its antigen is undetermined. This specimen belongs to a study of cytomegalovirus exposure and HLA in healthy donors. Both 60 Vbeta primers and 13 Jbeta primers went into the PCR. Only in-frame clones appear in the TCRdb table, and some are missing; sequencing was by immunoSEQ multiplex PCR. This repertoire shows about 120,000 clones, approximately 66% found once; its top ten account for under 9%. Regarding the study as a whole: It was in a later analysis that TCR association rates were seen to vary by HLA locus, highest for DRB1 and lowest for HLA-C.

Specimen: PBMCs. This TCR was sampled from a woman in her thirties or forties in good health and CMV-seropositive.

The CDR3 spells CASSRTRTTGDQPQHF. In DNA, the CDR3 is TGTGCCAGTAGTAGGACCCGGACGACGGGGGATCAGCCCCAGCATTTT. J is TRBJ1-5 and V is TRBV19, with a tentative D call TRBD1 (5 bases). CDR1 is LNHDA, CDR2 SQIVND, per germline (reference sequence). CDR3 length equals 16 residues. V lost 4 bases and J lost 5, with 18 bases in between.